This T cell receptor beta chain is from a study of T cells in Graves' hyperthyroidism and ophthalmopathy (dated by TCRdb to about 2019). Broadly, across the study: Peripheral blood samples were taken at the time of initial diagnosis, prior to any treatment. A discovery cohort of fewer than 110 patients, roughly 43 with Graves' ophthalmopathy and 57 with stable Graves' hyperthyroidism, was used to find distinguishing TCR V-J signatures. Prospective prediction of ophthalmopathy was tested in an independent validation cohort consisting of roughly 20 hyperthyroidism patients and around 16 patients who later progressed to ophthalmopathy. The 100 discovery patients were randomly divided into training and test sets at a 7:3 ratio. Thyroid tissue and blood T-cell repertoires from more than five Graves' hyperthyroidism patients were also compared in the study. After sampling, hyperthyroidism patients received methimazole starting at 30 mg daily, and ophthalmopathy patients received high-dose intravenous methylprednisolone. The paper describes TCR Vbeta CDR3 sequencing of 130 to 150 peripheral blood samples, made up of about 40 ophthalmopathy patients, more than 70 hyperthyroidism patients and roughly 17 progressor patients. What the authors observed across the whole study: Ophthalmopathy was separated from stable hyperthyroidism by a 13 V-J signature model, with over 85% sensitivity and about 81% specificity obtained in cross-validation and 80%/75% obtained in testing. No statistical method was used to fix the sample size in advance, and group allocation was not hidden from the investigators. In validation, the model predicted progression to ophthalmopathy a median of about 5.9 months before onset, with about 70% sensitivity and about 72% specificity. Most expanded thyroid clonotypes (frequency above 0.001) were also detected in blood, a finding suggesting that blood repertoires may reflect thyroid immune responses.

Ophthalmopathy patients had moderately to severely active disease, with a Clinical Activity Score of 3 or more, a NOSPECS grade of 4 or more, and a disease duration of less than 3 months. Any patient with an uncontrolled infection, another autoimmune disease, pregnancy or lactation was excluded. Diagnoses relied on clinical symptoms, serum thyroxine and TRAb, thyroid ultrasound and orbital computed tomography. Ficoll-Paque density gradient centrifugation was used to isolate PBMCs from 10 ml of fresh peripheral blood. Total RNA was extracted with Trizol reagent, and quality was checked on an Agilent 2100 Bioanalyzer. TCR beta CDR3 regions were amplified from RNA transcripts. A first-round RT-PCR of the TCR CDR3 used the HTBI primer set with the Qiagen OneStep RT-PCR kit. Libraries were constructed in a second round of multiplex PCR, after which size selection and purification were carried out. Sequencing of the libraries was done on an Illumina HiSeq2000 using paired-end 100 bp reads. Per the authors' processing: SOAPnuke was used to process the raw data, removing reads that contained adapters or uncalled bases, had a mean Phred below 15, or lacked an exact match to the constant primer or identifier. COPE v1.2.5 was used to merge the high-quality paired reads, and each unique nucleotide sequence was defined as a clonotype. MiTCR v1.1 was used to align the clonotypes against IMGT TRBV, TRBD and TRBJ reference segments. The analysis was restricted to V-J combinations with a frequency above 0.0001, which together covered roughly 99% of the repertoires. The TCS score was defined as the ratio of F50 (clonal expansion) to E x V (chaos), calculated using BLOSUM62-based TCRdist between CDR3 peptides within each V-J. Welch's t-statistics and random forest reduced just over 500 V-J features to 13, which were used in a naive Bayes classifier (R e1071). TCRdb reprocessing: public reads trimmed at Q25 with fastp, clones called with MiXCR, in-frame beta chains kept. When rows share a CDR3 protein, they turn into one entry using the most common DNA and genes. The V and J calls were determined by TCRdb, not by the authors. The table for this sample lists about 400,000 distinct CDR3 sequences; 15% of them were counted only once. The ten most abundant clones make up around 20% of the sample.

CDR3 length: 13 amino acids, cysteine to phenylalanine. The kept DNA is CDR3 alone, 39 bases in frame from the first base. From the germline V gene, CDR1 is SGHTA and CDR2 is FQGTGA. Trimmed from V: 1 base; trimmed from J: 12 bases; junction bases lacking a gene match: 6. Notes on this clonotype: No antigen is known for it. No per-base quality is available; no much larger clone lies one base away.

This clonotype was sampled from a woman aged 55-69 years with Graves' ophthalmopathy. The material sequenced was blood. The chain uses TRBV7-3 and TRBJ2-1; 7 central bases correspond to TRBD2. The DNA is TGTGCCAGCAGCTTAAGCGGGAGTGGTGGGCAGTTCTTC. The translation is CASSLSGSGGQFF.